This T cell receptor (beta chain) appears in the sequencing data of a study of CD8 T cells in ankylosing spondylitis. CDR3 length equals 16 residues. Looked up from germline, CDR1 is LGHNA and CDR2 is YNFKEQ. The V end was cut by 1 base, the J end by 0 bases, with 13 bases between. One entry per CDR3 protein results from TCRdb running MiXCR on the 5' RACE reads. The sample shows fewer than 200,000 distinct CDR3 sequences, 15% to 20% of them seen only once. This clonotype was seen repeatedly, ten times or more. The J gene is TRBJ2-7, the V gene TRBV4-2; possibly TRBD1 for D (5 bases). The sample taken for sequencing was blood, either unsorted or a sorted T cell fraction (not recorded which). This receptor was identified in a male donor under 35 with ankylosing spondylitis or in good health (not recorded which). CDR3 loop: CASSQGGGDSSYEQYF. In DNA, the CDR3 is TGTGCCAGCAGCCAAGGGGGCGGAGACAGCTCCTACGAGCAGTACTTC.